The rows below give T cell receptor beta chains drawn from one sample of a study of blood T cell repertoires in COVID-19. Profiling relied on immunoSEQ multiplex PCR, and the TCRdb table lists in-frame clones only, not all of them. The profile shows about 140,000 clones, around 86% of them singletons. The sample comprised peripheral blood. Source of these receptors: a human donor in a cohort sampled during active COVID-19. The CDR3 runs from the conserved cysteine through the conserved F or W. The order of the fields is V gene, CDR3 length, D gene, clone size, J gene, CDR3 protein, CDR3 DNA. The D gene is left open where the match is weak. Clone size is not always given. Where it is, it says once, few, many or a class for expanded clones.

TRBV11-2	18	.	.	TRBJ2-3	CASSRSTRLGGKTDTQYF	TGTGCCAGCAGCCGTTCTACGCGACTAGGCGGGAAGACAGATACGCAGTATTTT
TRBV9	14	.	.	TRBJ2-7	CASSVEVARGEQYF	TGTGCCAGCAGCGTAGAGGTGGCTAGAGGTGAGCAGTACTTC
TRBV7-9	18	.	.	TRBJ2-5	CASSLVRGGQFVRETQYF	TGTGCCAGCAGCTTAGTGAGGGGTGGACAGTTCGTTCGGGAGACCCAGTACTTC
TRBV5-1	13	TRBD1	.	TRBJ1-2	CASSQTGPYGYTF	TGCGCCAGCAGCCAGACAGGGCCCTATGGCTACACCTTC
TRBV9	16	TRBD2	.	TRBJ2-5	CASSVTSGSGQETQYF	TGTGCCAGCAGCGTAACTAGCGGGAGTGGTCAAGAGACCCAGTACTTC
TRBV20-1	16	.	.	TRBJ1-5	CSASIPLGDRNQPQHF	TGCAGTGCTAGTATCCCCCTAGGGGATCGCAATCAGCCCCAGCATTTT
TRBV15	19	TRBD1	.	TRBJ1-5	CATSRDRVVGTGSNQPQHF	TGTGCCACCAGCAGAGATCGGGTCGTAGGGACAGGGAGCAATCAGCCCCAGCATTTT
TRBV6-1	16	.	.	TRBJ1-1	CASSEREGYGNTEAFF	TGTGCCAGCAGTGAACGAGAGGGTTATGGGAACACTGAAGCTTTCTTT
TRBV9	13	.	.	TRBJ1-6	CASSNRLNSPLHF	TGTGCCAGCAGCAATAGACTCAATTCACCCCTCCACTTT
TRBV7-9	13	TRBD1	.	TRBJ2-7	CASNQGVHYEQYF	TGTGCCAGTAATCAGGGGGTCCACTACGAGCAGTACTTC
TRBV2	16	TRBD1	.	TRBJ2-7	CASREPQGANPYEQYF	TGTGCCAGCAGAGAACCCCAGGGGGCAAACCCCTACGAGCAGTACTTC
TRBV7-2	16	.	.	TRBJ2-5	CASSPQRRRGGETQYF	TGTGCCAGCAGCCCCCAACGTAGAAGGGGGGGTGAGACCCAGTACTTC
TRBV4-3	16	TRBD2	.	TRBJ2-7	CASSQEFAGELYEQYF	TGCGCCAGCAGCCAAGAGTTTGCGGGAGAGCTCTACGAGCAGTACTTC
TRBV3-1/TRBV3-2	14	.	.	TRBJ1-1	CASSQGGGETEAFF	TGTGCCAGCAGCCAAGGGGGGGGTGAGACTGAAGCTTTCTTT
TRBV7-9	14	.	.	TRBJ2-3	CASSLGQSTDTQYF	TGTGCCAGCAGCTTAGGCCAGAGCACAGATACGCAGTATTTT
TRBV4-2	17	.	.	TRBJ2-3	CASSQETAPTGTDTQYF	TGTGCCAGCAGCCAAGAGACTGCCCCTACGGGCACAGATACGCAGTATTTT
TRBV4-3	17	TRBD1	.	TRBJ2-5	CASSQQPGTGVGKTQYF	TGCGCCAGCAGCCAGCAACCCGGGACAGGGGTTGGTAAGACCCAGTACTTC
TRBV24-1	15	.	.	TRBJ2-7	CATSSSGGQTYEQYF	TGTGCCACCAGCTCCTCCGGGGGGCAGACCTACGAGCAGTACTTC
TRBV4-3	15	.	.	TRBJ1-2	CASSQEDSTNYGYTF	TGCGCCAGCAGCCAAGAAGACAGCACTAACTATGGCTACACCTTC
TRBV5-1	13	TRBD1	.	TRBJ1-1	CASSSEGAGFAFF	TGCGCCAGCAGCTCGGAGGGGGCAGGGTTCGCTTTCTTT
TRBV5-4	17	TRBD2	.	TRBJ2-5	CASSRKGLAGAQETQYF	TGTGCCAGCAGCAGAAAGGGACTAGCGGGAGCCCAAGAGACCCAGTACTTC
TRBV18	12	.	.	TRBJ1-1	CASSPDRIQAFF	TGTGCCAGCTCACCAGACAGGATTCAAGCTTTCTTT
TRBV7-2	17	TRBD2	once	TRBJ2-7	CASSLVLAGVGSYEQYF	TGTGCCAGCAGCTTAGTTCTAGCGGGAGTAGGATCCTACGAGCAGTACTTC
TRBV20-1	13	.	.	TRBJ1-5	CSASPQGRGPQHF	TGCAGTGCTAGTCCCCAAGGGAGGGGGCCCCAGCATTTT
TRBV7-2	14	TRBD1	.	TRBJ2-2	CASSSYRGTGELFF	TGTGCCAGCAGCTCATACAGGGGTACCGGGGAGCTGTTTTTT
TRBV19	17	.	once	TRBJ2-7	CASSKFPDGGSSYEQYF	TGTGCCAGTAGTAAATTTCCGGACGGTGGGAGCTCCTACGAGCAGTACTTC
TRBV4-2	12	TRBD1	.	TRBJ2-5	CASSKDRGDQYF	TGTGCCAGCAGCAAAGACAGGGGGGACCAGTACTTC
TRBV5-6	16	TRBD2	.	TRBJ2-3	CASSGPGLAVTDTQYF	TGTGCCAGCAGCGGACCGGGACTAGCGGTCACAGATACGCAGTATTTT
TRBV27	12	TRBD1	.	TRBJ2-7	CASRTGYYEQYF	TGTGCCAGCAGGACAGGGTACTACGAGCAGTACTTC
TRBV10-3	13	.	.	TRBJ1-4	CAISQGLGEKLFF	TGTGCCATCAGTCAGGGGTTAGGCGAAAAACTGTTTTTT
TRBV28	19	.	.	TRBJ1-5	CASHKRGYAISIDNQPQHF	TGTGCCAGTCATAAGCGAGGGTACGCTATAAGTATCGACAATCAGCCCCAGCATTTT
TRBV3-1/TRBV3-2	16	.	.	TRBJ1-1	CASSQIRLPQNTEAFF	TGTGCCAGCAGCCAAATAAGACTACCCCAGAACACTGAAGCTTTCTTT
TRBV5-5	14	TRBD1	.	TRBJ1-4	CASSLWTGNEKLFF	TGTGCCAGCAGCTTGTGGACAGGGAACGAAAAACTGTTTTTT
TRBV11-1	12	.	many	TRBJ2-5	CASSSPEETQYF	TGTGCCAGCAGTAGCCCTGAAGAGACCCAGTACTTC
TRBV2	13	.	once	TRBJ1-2	CASSDAAGYGYTF	TGTGCCAGCAGTGATGCTGCCGGGTATGGCTACACCTTC
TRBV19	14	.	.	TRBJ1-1	CASSIGLKNTEAFF	TGTGCCAGTAGCATAGGACTCAAGAACACTGAAGCTTTCTTT
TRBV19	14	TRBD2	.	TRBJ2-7	CASSLSSGSYEQYF	TGTGCCAGTAGCCTCTCTAGCGGGAGTTACGAGCAGTACTTC
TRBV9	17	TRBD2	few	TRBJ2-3	CASSGTSGSWGTDTQYF	TGTGCCAGCAGTGGGACTAGCGGGAGTTGGGGCACAGATACGCAGTATTTT
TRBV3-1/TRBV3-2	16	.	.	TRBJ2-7	CATSHFLGGTPYEQYF	TGTGCCACCAGCCACTTCTTGGGCGGGACCCCCTACGAGCAGTACTTC
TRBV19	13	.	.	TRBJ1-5	CASSSRGGQPQHF	TGTGCCAGTAGTTCCAGGGGTGGTCAGCCCCAGCATTTT
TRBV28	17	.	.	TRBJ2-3	CASSPWGVEGGTDTQYF	TGTGCCAGCAGTCCATGGGGGGTGGAAGGGGGCACAGATACGCAGTATTTT
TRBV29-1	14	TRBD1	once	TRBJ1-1	CSVALRGQHTEAFF	TGCAGCGTCGCCCTAAGGGGGCAACACACTGAAGCTTTCTTT
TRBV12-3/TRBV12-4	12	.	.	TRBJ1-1	CASSTGGGEAFF	TGTGCCAGCAGTACCGGGGGGGGTGAAGCTTTCTTT